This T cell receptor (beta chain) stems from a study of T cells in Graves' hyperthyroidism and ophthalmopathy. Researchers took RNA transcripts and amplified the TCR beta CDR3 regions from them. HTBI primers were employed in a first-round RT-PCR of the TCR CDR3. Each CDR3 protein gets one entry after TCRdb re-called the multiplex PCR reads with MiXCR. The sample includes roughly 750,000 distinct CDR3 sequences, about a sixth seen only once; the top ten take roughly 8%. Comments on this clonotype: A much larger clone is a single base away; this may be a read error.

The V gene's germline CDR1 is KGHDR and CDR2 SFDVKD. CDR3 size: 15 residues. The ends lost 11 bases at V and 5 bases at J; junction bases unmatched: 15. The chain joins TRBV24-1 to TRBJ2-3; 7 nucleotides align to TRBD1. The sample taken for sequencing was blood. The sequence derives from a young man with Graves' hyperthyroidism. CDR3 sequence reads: CAIRSGTVRRDTQYF. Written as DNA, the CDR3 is TGTGCCATCAGATCCGGGACAGTGAGAAGAGATACGCAGTATTTT.